The 7 T cell receptor beta chains below come from one sample, sequenced in a study of T-cell memory formation after mild COVID-19. TCRdb re-derived calls from the 5' RACE reads in MiXCR, one entry per CDR3 protein. Counted here are some 410,000 distinct CDR3 sequences, 20% to 30% occurring once; the ten biggest clones make up about an eighth. What was sequenced was PBMCs or a T cell subset sorted from them (not recorded which). The receptors originated from an adult woman who had mild COVID-19 (a few samples of this study predate the infection). Cell type and time point are not known.

The table lists this clonotype with a few counts. At one of its ends the junction is not consistent with the germline gene, which may arise from a read error. The chain is built from TRBV7-7 and TRBJ2-7; 10 bases align to TRBD1. CDR1 and CDR2 (germline): SSHAT, FNYEAQ (reference sequence). The CDR3 has 15 residues. As DNA, the CDR3 is TGTGCTAGCAGCTTCGCGGACAGGGGGGGCTACGAGCAGTACTTC. Protein sequence: CASSFADRGGYEQYF.

CDR3 loop: CTRSTSGEYEQYF. The CDR3 DNA reads as TGCACCCGTTCGACTAGCGGAGAATACGAGCAGTACTTC. The chain recombines TRBV20-1 with TRBJ2-7, with TRBD2 matching 9 bases. The CDR3 consists of 13 residues. In germline, CDR1 is DFQATT, CDR2 SNEGSKA (reference sequence).

This clonotype turned up a few times. The chain couples TRBV20-1 to TRBJ2-3; a possible D gene is TRBD1 (6 bases). Germline V gene sequence: CDR1 DFQATT, CDR2 SNEGSKA (reference sequence). This CDR3 comprises 12 residues. The ends were cut back, 1 base at V and 6 bases at J, with 8 bases in the middle. This CDR3 is CSARGQADTQYF. The CDR3 region has the DNA TGCAGTGCTAGAGGACAGGCGGATACGCAGTATTTT.

The rearrangement links TRBV5-1 to TRBJ2-7; D might be TRBD1 or TRBD2, each matching 5 bases. CDR3 size: 14 residues. Between the trimmed V and J ends, which lost 4 bases and 6 bases, there was a span of 17 bases. Germline lookup yields CDR1 SGHRS and CDR2 YFSETQ. The CDR3 here is CASSPTGTEGEQYF. CDR3 nucleotides: TGCGCCAGCAGCCCCACCGGGACGGAAGGCGAGCAGTACTTC.

The chain is built from TRBV5-1 and TRBJ2-5; D gene unclear. V lost 4 bases, J lost 4 bases, and 11 bases lay in between. This CDR3 has 13 amino acids. Germline V lookup: CDR1 SGHRS, CDR2 YFSETQ. The CDR3 nucleotides are TGCGCCAGCAGCAATAGCATGAGAGAGACCCAGTACTTC. Translated, it gives CASSNSMRETQYF.

This clonotype turned up a few times. The rearrangement links TRBV3-1 to TRBJ2-1; TRBD1 aligns across 8 bases. This CDR3 region has 14 residues. Germline-derived CDR1 and CDR2 are LGHDT and YNNKEL (reference sequence). Trimming cost V 1 base and J 5 bases; bases outside gene matches: 1. DNA for the CDR3: TGTGCCAGCAGCCAAGGGACAGGGAACAATGAGCAGTTCTTC. Encoded protein: CASSQGTGNNEQFF.

The chain combines TRBV2 with TRBJ2-7; D is perhaps TRBD1 (6 bases). The CDR3 covers 14 residues. Trimming took 6 bases from V and 2 from J, leaving 14 bases between them. Germline CDR1 is SNHLY and CDR2 is FYNNEI. This CDR3 is CASRSGQRTYEQYF. CDR3 bases: TGTGCCAGCAGATCAGGACAGCGGACCTACGAGCAGTACTTC.